These T cell receptor beta chains were read from a single sample in a study of CD8 T cell repertoires and HIV-1 epitope variants. Their cognate antigens are unknown. Clones were read by immunoSEQ multiplex PCR, and TCRdb kept only the in-frame ones, dropping some. This sample carries fewer than 6,500 clones, around two thirds of them seen once, and the ten largest clones take less than 50%. Sequencing was carried out using cultured CD8+ T cells derived from PBMCs. The receptors derive from a male donor with HIV. Both conserved end residues are part of each CDR3. The D gene is left open where the match is weak.

d_call	v_call	j_call	cdr3_aa
-	TRBV13	TRBJ1-2	CASSFGGGTGYTF
-	TRBV5-5	TRBJ1-1	CASSLGYTTEAFF
TRBD1	TRBV28	TRBJ1-4	CASSRDRGANEKLFF
-	TRBV19	TRBJ2-1	CASRPRVRNNEEQFF
-	TRBV6-6	TRBJ1-1	CASSPSGNTEAFF
-	TRBV9	TRBJ2-5	CASSVGKGRETQYF
-	TRBV5-6	TRBJ2-5	CASSLGAQETQYF
TRBD2	TRBV14	TRBJ2-3	CASSQVPQRGFGDTQYF
-	TRBV27	TRBJ1-2	CASSRGPDSYGYTF
TRBD1	TRBV7-8	TRBJ2-1	CASSLAGTGGSDEQFF
TRBD1	TRBV28	TRBJ2-5	CASSSPDRAQETQYF
TRBD1	TRBV5-4	TRBJ1-2	CASSDPGTGVLGAF
TRBD1	TRBV2	TRBJ2-7	CASSELGDRGYEQYF
-	TRBV9	TRBJ2-3	CASSVESGRSTDTQYF
-	TRBV5-1	TRBJ2-1	CASRDGGAYNEQFF
-	TRBV5-6	TRBJ2-2	CASSSSGAAGELFF
-	TRBV11-2	TRBJ2-7	CASSLVGSYEQYF
-	TRBV2	TRBJ1-5	CASSPNRLQQPQHF
-	TRBV9	TRBJ2-3	CASSVDGRDTQYF
-	TRBV7-9	TRBJ2-7	CASSGAWRQNYEQYF
TRBD1	TRBV15	TRBJ1-4	CATSGRGPDNEKLFF
-	TRBV28	TRBJ2-7	CASSFVSGTDEQYF
TRBD2	TRBV4-1	TRBJ2-3	CASSQRLAGSTDTQYF
TRBD1	TRBV14	TRBJ2-7	CASSQKLPGQGASEQYF
-	TRBV7-9	TRBJ1-1	CASREGDRAFF
-	TRBV7-9	TRBJ2-2	CASSLQDGELFF
-	TRBV30	TRBJ2-3	CAWSGGMSSNTQYF
-	TRBV27	TRBJ2-1	CASSLGVNEQFF
-	TRBV18	TRBJ1-1	CASSPPSPATEAFF
-	TRBV11-2	TRBJ2-2	CASSLGRGGELFF
-	TRBV7-9	TRBJ1-4	CASSLVTGGDEKLFF
-	TRBV7-8	TRBJ2-7	CASSPPSGTPNSYEQYF
TRBD1	TRBV28	TRBJ1-4	CASSTDRDDHEKLFF
-	TRBV6-1	TRBJ2-2	CATDRDSGGLFF
-	TRBV7-3	TRBJ2-7	CASSSGPPYEQYF
TRBD1	TRBV28	TRBJ1-1	CASSFRGKLDTEAFF
TRBD2	TRBV6-1	TRBJ2-1	CASSGLAGRSSGEQFF
-	TRBV7-8	TRBJ2-7	CASSLGGFDEQYF
-	TRBV7-2	TRBJ1-1	CATKRVGYEAFF
-	TRBV28	TRBJ2-7	CASSESIGQAYEQYF
-	TRBV6-5	TRBJ2-7	CASSPPEKASYEQYF
-	TRBV28	TRBJ1-5	CASSIRTGNQPQHF
TRBD1	TRBV14	TRBJ2-7	CASSQDSTVGQGYEQYF
-	TRBV5-1	TRBJ1-4	CASSLAGDSTNEKLFF
TRBD2	TRBV6-1	TRBJ2-2	CATLQREGGELFF
TRBD1	TRBV7-9	TRBJ2-1	CASSPPTGSYNEQFF
TRBD2	TRBV14	TRBJ2-7	CASSQGWRTGPWGSGRLYEQYF
-	TRBV27	TRBJ2-7	CASRPIGGYEQYF
-	TRBV20-1	TRBJ2-2	CSASDTGELFF
-	TRBV19	TRBJ2-1	CASSFHNEQFF
-	TRBV9	TRBJ2-7	CASSVGQSEQYF
-	TRBV4-3	TRBJ2-3	CASSQDTDTQYF
-	TRBV5-6	TRBJ2-7	CASSFGASYEQYF
-	TRBV4-3	TRBJ1-2	CASSPEIDRATYGYTF
-	TRBV2	TRBJ2-2	CASSEDAGGAGELFF
-	TRBV4-2	TRBJ1-5	CASSQEQQSNQPQHF
-	TRBV11-1	TRBJ1-1	CASSLGSGLNTEAFF
TRBD2	TRBV19	TRBJ2-1	CASSITGGSYNEQFF
-	TRBV27	TRBJ1-6	CASRQGSDNSPLHF
TRBD2	TRBV11-2	TRBJ2-1	CASSLGSGGPNNEQFF